This T cell receptor beta chain was captured in a study of blood T cell repertoires in COVID-19. Across the study: The United States, Italy and Spain were the sources of the acute and convalescent COVID-19 samples. PBMCs, B-cell-depleted T cells, or T cells provided the cDNA or gDNA that made up the material.

In the original analysis: Quantification of nucleated cells was approximated via reference gene primer amplification. Produced via immunoSEQ multiplex PCR; TCRdb's table is partial and in-frame only. Clonal size and the V and J genes are those of that table, whereas D and trimming came from the DNA. In the table there are hundreds of thousands of clones, 81% of which are singletons. Patients of the Seattle cohort, enrolled during active infection, were followed longitudinally. CDR1 is SNHLY and CDR2 is FYNNEI in the germline V gene. CDR3 length: 15 residues. V dropped 7 bases and J dropped 2 bases, with 14 bases sitting between them.

The sample consisted of peripheral blood. This TCR was sampled from a woman aged 80 or over with COVID-19, enrolled during active disease. This chain links TRBV2 with TRBJ1-4; TRBD1 might be the D (5 bases). CDR3 DNA sequence: TGTGCCAGCACGATGCAGGGAGGGACTAATGAAAAACTGTTTTTT. Translated: CASTMQGGTNEKLFF. The complete variable domain, with remaining parts taken from reference TRBV2 and TRBJ1-4, reads EPEVTQTPSHQVTQMGQEVILRCVPISNHLYFYWYRQILGQKVEFLVSFYNNEISEKSEIFDDQFSVERPDGSNFTLKIRSTKLEDSAMYFCASTMQGGTNEKLFFGSGTQLSVL.